One and the same sample provided the 17 T cell receptor beta chains below, sequenced in a study of OX40 agonist ivuxolimab in advanced cancers. The assay was immunoSEQ multiplex PCR, and TCRdb's table has in-frame clones only and misses some. The repertoire holds fewer than 20,000 clones, with 65% to 80% as singletons. This sample comprised CD4+ or CD8+ T cells sorted from blood, obtained in a trial of the OX40 agonist ivuxolimab. These receptor sequences come from an adult with an advanced solid tumor such as melanoma, head and neck, liver or kidney cancer.

The CDR3 sequence: CASRELANYGYTF. DNA of the CDR3: TGTGCCAGCAGGGAGTTAGCTAACTATGGCTACACCTTC. This rearrangement joins TRBV6-4 to TRBJ1-2, with no clear D. The germline V and J ends were trimmed by 6 bases and 0 bases, with 8 bases remaining between them. CDR3 length: 13 residues. CDR1 and CDR2 from the germline V gene are MRHNA and SNTAGT.

The CDR3 nucleotides are TGTGCCAGCAGGTTGTATGACAGACCAACCTACGAGCAGTACTTC. Translation gives CASRLYDRPTYEQYF. The rearrangement links TRBV5-6 to TRBJ2-7; possibly TRBD1 for D (5 bases). Trimming pared 5 bases from V and 2 bases from J, leaving 17 bases between. CDR1 is SGHDT, CDR2 YYEEEE, per germline. The CDR3 contains 15 residues.

This chain joins TRBV19 and TRBJ2-1; no clear D gene. V lost 4 bases, J lost 1 base, and 14 bases lay in between. The CDR3 has 16 amino acids. From germline, CDR1 is LNHDA and CDR2 SQIVND (reference sequence). The CDR3 region is CASSTSTSGSYNEQFF. CDR3 sequence (DNA): TGTGCCAGTAGTACTTCCACTTCCGGATCCTACAATGAGCAGTTCTTC.

The gene calls are TRBV13 and TRBJ1-1, with unresolved D. V gave up 4 bases and J gave up 4 bases, with 10 bases separating them. CDR1 is PRHDT, CDR2 FYEKMQ, per germline (reference sequence). The length of the CDR3 is 13 residues. The CDR3 region is CASSSTGPTEAFF. DNA of the CDR3: TGTGCCAGCAGCTCGACGGGTCCCACTGAAGCTTTCTTT.

The rearrangement links TRBV11-2 to TRBJ2-5, with a tentative D call TRBD1 (5 bases). The CDR3 is 14 residues long. V was clipped by 2 bases and J by 2 bases, with 9 bases between them. The germline V gene encodes CDR1 SGHAT and CDR2 FQNNGV. This chain's CDR3 is CASSLIPGQETQYF. CDR3 nucleotide sequence: TGTGCCAGCAGCTTAATCCCAGGGCAAGAGACCCAGTACTTC.

The chain recombines TRBV28 with TRBJ1-1; the match to TRBD1 covers 7 bases. CDR1 MDHEN and CDR2 SYDVKM come from the germline V gene. Trimming removed 5 bases from V and 5 bases from J; junction bases left unmatched: 5. The CDR3 consists of 13 residues. CDR3 bases: TGTGCCAGCAGTCGCAGGGGGGGGACTGAAGCTTTCTTT. This codes for CASSRRGGTEAFF.

In its sample, this clone was seen many times. The V call is TRBV30, the J call TRBJ1-2; 8 positions match TRBD1. The V gene end was trimmed by 4 bases and the J gene end by 5 bases; junction bases not matched to a gene: 3. There are 12 residues in the CDR3. CDR1 is GTSNPN and CDR2 is SVGIG in the germline V gene (reference sequence). This chain's CDR3 is CAWTGGLYGYTF. CDR3 bases: TGTGCCTGGACAGGGGGCCTATATGGCTACACCTTC. Together with reference TRBV30 and TRBJ1-2, the CDR3 gives the full variable domain: SQTIHQWPATLVQPVGSPLSLECTVEGTSNPNLYWYRQAAGRGLQLLFYSVGIGQISSEVPQNLSASRPQDRQFILSSKKLLLSDSGFYLCAWTGGLYGYTFGSGTRLTVV.

The chain employs TRBV27 and TRBJ1-2, with 7 nucleotides matching TRBD1. The V gene end was trimmed by 6 bases and the J gene end by 5 bases; junction bases not matched to a gene: 18. This CDR3 has 17 residues. The germline V gene encodes CDR1 MNHEY and CDR2 SMNVEV (reference sequence). The CDR3 nucleotides read TGTGCCAGCAGCTCTACGACTGGACAGGCTATTAGGTATGGCTACACCTTC. Protein: CASSSTTGQAIRYGYTF.

CDR3 sequence: CASSEDGAGVATGELFF. Written as DNA, the CDR3 is TGTGCCAGCAGTGAAGATGGGGCAGGGGTGGCCACCGGGGAGCTGTTTTTT. V gene TRBV2 combines with J gene TRBJ2-2, with D perhaps TRBD1 (6 bases). V lost 1 base and J lost 4, with 16 bases in between. Germline V gene lookup returns CDR1 SNHLY and CDR2 FYNNEI. This CDR3 contains 17 residues.

The gene calls are TRBV11-2 and TRBJ2-7; 9 nucleotides match TRBD1. This CDR3 is 14 amino acids long. Germline CDR1 and CDR2: SGHAT and FQNNGV. The trim removed 4 bases at V and 3 bases at J, leaving 4 bases unmatched. The DNA of the CDR3 is TGTGCCAGCAGCTCGGCGACAGGGGGCTACGAGCAGTACTTC. Translation gives CASSSATGGYEQYF.

This sequence joins TRBV28 and TRBJ2-5; the match to TRBD2 covers 7 bases. V dropped 2 bases and J dropped 5; count of bases not matched to a gene: 5. The CDR3 extends over 14 amino acids. Germline CDR1 MDHEN, CDR2 SYDVKM. The CDR3 protein is CASSLKRDGETQYF. The CDR3 region has the DNA TGTGCCAGCAGTTTAAAGCGGGATGGGGAGACCCAGTACTTC.

The chain combines TRBV14 with TRBJ1-2; TRBD1 aligns across 7 bases. The CDR3 loop spans 15 amino acids. V trimming: 3 bases; J trimming: 0 bases; junction bases outside the gene matches: 4. CDR1 and CDR2 from the germline V gene are SGHDN and FVKESK. The CDR3 protein is CASSQGQPSNYGYTF. DNA of the CDR3: TGTGCCAGCAGCCAGGGACAGCCCTCTAACTATGGCTACACCTTC.

The rearrangement joins TRBV7-2 to TRBJ1-4, with TRBD1 as a possible D gene (6 bases). This CDR3 has 16 residues. Germline values: CDR1 SGHTA, CDR2 FQGNSA. V gave up 3 bases and J gave up 3 bases, with 14 bases separating them. The CDR3 nucleotides read TGTGCCAGCAGCTTCCCGGGGGGCAGCCCTAATGAAAAACTGTTTTTT. Its translation: CASSFPGGSPNEKLFF.

This clone has more than one count but fewer than ten. CDR3 region: CASSPRTGGDSDTQYF. The CDR3 DNA is TGTGCCAGCAGCCCTAGGACAGGGGGCGATTCAGATACGCAGTATTTT. The chain combines TRBV11-3 with TRBJ2-3; 11 positions match TRBD1. Germline assignment: CDR1 SGHNT and CDR2 YENEEA. CDR3 length: 16 residues. Trimming at V came to 5 bases and at J to 4 bases, leaving 8 bases not matched to a gene.

This clone was observed a handful of times. Other nucleotide sequences from this sample produce the same CDR3. The chain joins TRBV7-9 to TRBJ2-7, with 10 bases lining up with TRBD2. Trimming at V came to 4 bases and at J to 5 bases, leaving 8 bases not matched to a gene. Germline V gene data show CDR1 as SEHNR and CDR2 as FQNEAQ (reference sequence). There are 15 residues in the CDR3. The CDR3 DNA reads TGTGCCAGCAGCTCCGTCCTAGCGGGAGCCCACGAGCAGTACTTC. Translating it yields CASSSVLAGAHEQYF.

The chain combines TRBV30 with TRBJ1-5; D uncertain. The CDR3 has 14 amino acids. Trimming left V 1 base short and J 4 bases short, with 11 bases between. CDR1 and CDR2 from the germline V gene are GTSNPN and SVGIG (reference sequence). As DNA, the CDR3 is TGTGCCTGGAGTGAAGACCTTCCGAATCAGCCCCAGCATTTT. Translated: CAWSEDLPNQPQHF.

The V gene is TRBV5-6, the J gene TRBJ1-2; D is ambiguous. Germline V gives CDR1 SGHDT, CDR2 YYEEEE. V was clipped by 2 bases and J by 2 bases, with 10 bases between them. The CDR3 covers 14 residues. The CDR3 here is CASSLFAGNYGYTF. CDR3 sequence (DNA): TGTGCCAGCAGCTTATTCGCCGGAAACTATGGCTACACCTTC.